This entry lists 6 T cell receptor beta chains sequenced from one sample in a study of T cell responses to AZD1222 COVID-19 vaccine. Clones were sequenced by immunoSEQ multiplex PCR, and TCRdb holds only the in-frame ones, with some missing. This table holds about 140,000 clones, about 88% found once. The material sequenced was peripheral blood, taken on day 0 of AZD1222 vaccination. These receptor sequences come from an adult in good health.

The CDR3: CASSFAGTGYSNQPQHF. The CDR3 DNA follows: TGTGCCAGCAGTTTTGCGGGTACCGGCTATAGCAATCAGCCCCAGCATTTT. This chain connects TRBV28 to TRBJ1-5; D unresolved. Germline CDR1 reads MDHEN; CDR2 reads SYDVKM. Trimming shortened V by 3 bases and J by 0 bases, and 15 bases separated the two germline ends. This CDR3 is 17 amino acids long.

The chain carries TRBV30 and TRBJ1-2; 7 nucleotides agree with TRBD1. From germline, CDR1 is GTSNPN and CDR2 SVGIG (reference sequence). The V segment lost 2 bases and the J segment 8 bases; nucleotides outside the gene matches: 8. The CDR3 contains 13 residues. The CDR3 spells CAWSPRQGGGYTF. CDR3 coding DNA: TGTGCCTGGAGTCCCCGACAGGGCGGAGGCTACACCTTC.

The chain's CDR3 is CASSLTENTEAFF. CDR3 nucleotide sequence: TGTGCCAGCAGTCTGACAGAGAACACTGAAGCTTTCTTT. This chain links TRBV12-3 or TRBV12-4 with TRBJ1-1, with TRBD1 as a possible D gene (5 bases). The CDR3 spans 13 residues. V was clipped by 5 bases and J by 1 base, with 8 bases between them.

The rearrangement uses TRBV6-5 and TRBJ1-2; D not certain. Germline lookup yields CDR1 MNHEY and CDR2 SVGAGI. The CDR3 is made up of 12 amino acids. The V end was cut by 5 bases, the J end by 11 bases, with 15 bases between. Here the CDR3 DNA reads TGTGCCAGCAGTCCCGGGAAAATTGGGTACACCTTC. Its translation: CASSPGKIGYTF.

The V and J genes are TRBV5-1 and TRBJ2-2; D is uncertain. CDR3 length equals 15 residues. The germline V gene has CDR1 SGHRS and CDR2 YFSETQ. The germline V and J ends were trimmed by 2 bases and 0 bases, with 8 bases remaining between them. CDR3 region: CASSFLVSNTGELFF. The CDR3 DNA is TGCGCCAGCAGCTTTTTGGTCTCGAACACCGGGGAGCTGTTTTTT.

The rearrangement links TRBV6-5 to TRBJ1-2; D is unclear. CDR3 length: 15 amino acids. Germline V lookup: CDR1 MNHEY, CDR2 SVGAGI. V dropped 2 bases and J dropped 8 bases, with 18 bases sitting between them. In DNA, the CDR3 is TGTGCCAGCAGTTACGGTCGGGGAACCCGCTGGGGCTACACCTTC. Translating it yields CASSYGRGTRWGYTF.